A single sample is the source of the 20 T cell receptor beta chains below, sequenced in a study of blood T cell repertoires in COVID-19. TCRdb's copy holds only in-frame clones and misses some; the assay was immunoSEQ multiplex PCR. There are approximately 100,000 clones in the sample; 90% to 95% occur only once, and roughly 5.6% lies in the top ten. The sample taken for sequencing was peripheral blood. The receptors derive from a human donor in a cohort sampled during active COVID-19.

The chain recombines TRBV9 with TRBJ2-7, with 10 bases that match TRBD1. Germline CDR1 SGDLS, CDR2 YYNGEE. The junction had 11 bases not matched to a gene; V was cut back by 2 bases and J by 6 bases. This CDR3 is 16 amino acids long. The chain's CDR3 is CASSVGRGTGVIEQYF. DNA of the CDR3: TGTGCCAGCAGCGTGGGACGGGGGACAGGGGTTATCGAGCAGTACTTC.

The chain carries TRBV5-5 and TRBJ2-3, with TRBD2 matching 8 bases. The V gene's germline CDR1 is SGHKS and CDR2 YYEKEE (reference sequence). V trimming: 0 bases; J trimming: 5 bases; junction bases outside the gene matches: 5. The CDR3 has 15 residues. Here the CDR3 DNA reads TGTGCCAGCAGCTTGGTGGTAGCGGGGTTAGATACGCAGTATTTT. Protein: CASSLVVAGLDTQYF.

This clone was observed once. The junction and the germline gene differ at one end; a read error may be behind it. The genes are TRBV11-3 and TRBJ1-1, with a possible D match to TRBD1 (5 bases). The germline V gene has CDR1 SGHNT and CDR2 YENEEA. The length of the CDR3 is 14 residues. The chain's CDR3 is CASSPGGEETRQLF. CDR3 bases: TGTGCCAGCAGCCCAGGAGGGGAGGAAACACGGCAATTATTT. Full variable domain (rest looked up from reference TRBV11-3 and TRBJ1-1): EAGVVQSPRYKIIEKKQPVAFWCNPISGHNTLYWYLQNLGQGPELLIRYENEEAVDDSQLPKDRFSAERLKGVDSTLKIQPAELGDSAVYLCASSPGGEETRQLFGQGTRLTVV.

V usage is TRBV18 and J usage is TRBJ2-1; tentatively, D is TRBD2 (8 bases). The CDR3 extends over 13 amino acids. V lost 8 bases to trimming and J lost 11 bases, with 19 bases between them. The germline V gene has CDR1 KGHSH and CDR2 LQKENI. The chain's CDR3 is CASEEGASGQQFF. CDR3 sequence (DNA): TGTGCCAGCGAGGAGGGGGCTAGCGGGCAGCAGTTCTTC.

For this clone: Different DNA sequences within this sample yield the same CDR3. The chain carries TRBV7-9 and TRBJ1-1; D is unclear. Germline V gene data show CDR1 as SEHNR and CDR2 as FQNEAQ (reference sequence). The CDR3 covers 17 residues. Trimming left V 5 bases short and J 4 bases short, with 23 bases between. CDR3 residues: CASSLGGATAGITEAFF. CDR3 nucleotide sequence: TGTGCCAGCAGCCTGGGAGGAGCCACAGCCGGCATCACTGAAGCTTTCTTT.

V gene TRBV28 combines with J gene TRBJ1-2; D might be TRBD1 (6 bases). The CDR3 is 14 residues long. V was cut by 7 bases and J by 5 bases, with 17 bases left in between. Germline loops: CDR1 MDHEN, CDR2 SYDVKM. The CDR3 sequence: CASKTGPRRYGYTF. As DNA, the CDR3 is TGTGCCAGCAAAACAGGGCCGAGGAGGTATGGCTACACCTTC.

The chain joins TRBV20-1 to TRBJ1-2; D uncertain. The length of the CDR3 is 9 residues. From germline, CDR1 is DFQATT and CDR2 SNEGSKA (reference sequence). Trimming stripped 3 bases from V and 8 bases from J, with 4 bases between. The CDR3 DNA follows: TGCAGTGCTAGGGGCGGCTACACCTTC. Its translation is CSARGGYTF.

This clone was seen once. The rearrangement links TRBV7-2 to TRBJ1-2; D is possibly TRBD1 (6 bases). Germline CDR1 SGHTA, CDR2 FQGNSA. CDR3 length: 14 amino acids. V was pared by 1 base and J by 5 bases, with 11 bases between. CDR3 loop: CASSLEVRGYGYTF. CDR3 nucleotides: TGTGCCAGCAGCTTAGAGGTCAGGGGATATGGCTACACCTTC.

The rearrangement links TRBV7-2 to TRBJ2-2; possible D gene TRBD2, 6 bases. CDR1 SGHTA and CDR2 FQGNSA come from the germline V gene. The length of the CDR3 is 14 residues. Between the trimmed V and J ends, which lost 4 bases and 7 bases, there was a span of 13 bases. The CDR3 nucleotides are TGTGCCAGCAGCTGGACTACCCGAGGCGGGGAGCTGTTTTTT. Translated, it gives CASSWTTRGGELFF.

J is TRBJ2-1 and V is TRBV19, with D perhaps matching TRBD2 (6 bases). This CDR3 has 16 residues. Germline loops: CDR1 LNHDA, CDR2 SQIVND (reference sequence). With 3 bases removed from V and 0 bases from J, the gap between germline ends came to 12 bases. The CDR3 DNA reads as TGTGCCAGTAGTATGGGGGGTACGAGCTCCTACAATGAGCAGTTCTTC. Protein: CASSMGGTSSYNEQFF. The variable domain in full, completed from reference TRBV19 and TRBJ2-1, reads DGGITQSPKYLFRKEGQNVTLSCEQNLNHDAMYWYRQDPGQGLRLIYYSQIVNDFQKGDIAEGYSVSREKKESFPLTVTSAQKNPTAFYLCASSMGGTSSYNEQFFGPGTRLTVL.

V is TRBV3-1 (or the pseudogene TRBV3-2) and J is TRBJ1-1; D perhaps matches TRBD1 (5 bases). This CDR3 contains 14 residues. Germline assignment: CDR1 LGHDT and CDR2 YNNKEL (reference sequence). V shed 4 bases and J shed 3 bases, with 12 bases lying between them. The chain's CDR3 is CASSPQGHYTEAFF. In nucleotides, the CDR3 is TGTGCCAGCAGCCCCCAAGGACACTACACTGAAGCTTTCTTT.

The gene calls are TRBV27 and TRBJ1-1; perhaps TRBD1 as D (5 bases). The V gene lost 6 bases and the J gene lost 0 bases, with 14 bases spanning the gap. Germline V gives CDR1 MNHEY, CDR2 SMNVEV (reference sequence). The CDR3 contains 15 residues. The CDR3 loop is CASSLVGRMNTEAFF. CDR3 coding DNA: TGTGCCAGCAGCCTGGTGGGGCGGATGAACACTGAAGCTTTCTTT.

This clone was recorded only once. The chain couples TRBV30 to TRBJ2-5, with D maybe TRBD2 (5 bases). The germline CDR1 and CDR2 sequences are GTSNPN and SVGIG (reference sequence). The CDR3 spans 14 residues. Trimming cost V 3 bases and J 4 bases, with 15 bases left between them. The CDR3 protein is CAWRKVSGGETQYF. The CDR3 nucleotides read TGTGCCTGGAGGAAGGTCTCCGGAGGAGAGACCCAGTACTTC.

The chain uses TRBV13 and TRBJ1-1; D is uncertain. Germline V gene lookup returns CDR1 PRHDT and CDR2 FYEKMQ (reference sequence). Between the trimmed V and J ends, which lost 1 base and 10 bases, there was a span of 10 bases. The CDR3 totals 12 residues. This CDR3 reads CASSLETEGAFF. In nucleotides, the CDR3 is TGTGCCAGCAGCTTAGAGACGGAGGGAGCTTTCTTT.

The chain has TRBV20-1 and TRBJ1-5; the D gene is possibly TRBD1 (5 bases). The ends were cut back, 3 bases at V and 11 bases at J, with 23 bases in the middle. The CDR3 is made up of 15 amino acids. From germline, CDR1 is DFQATT and CDR2 SNEGSKA (reference sequence). For the CDR3, the DNA is TGCAGTGCTAGTCCTGCCGACAGACCCCGGTGGTCCCAGCATTTT. Its translation: CSASPADRPRWSQHF.

This chain uses TRBV6-2 or TRBV6-3 with TRBJ1-6, with 9 bases lining up with TRBD1. Germline V gene lookup returns CDR1 MNHEY and CDR2 SVGEGT. CDR3 length: 16 amino acids. V gave up 2 bases and J gave up 5 bases; unmatched junction bases: 4. The DNA for the CDR3 is TGTGCCAGCAGTTACCCACGGACAGGGGATAATTCACCCCTCCACTTT. Its translation is CASSYPRTGDNSPLHF.

The rearrangement joins TRBV5-6 to TRBJ1-4; 7 nucleotides agree with TRBD1. This CDR3 region has 15 residues. V lost 4 bases, J lost 4 bases, and 7 bases stayed unmatched. Germline CDR1 SGHDT, CDR2 YYEEEE. Here the CDR3 reads CASSLWTGNNEKLFF. CDR3 nucleotide sequence: TGTGCCAGCAGCCTCTGGACAGGAAATAATGAAAAACTGTTTTTT.

The chain is built from TRBV3-1 (or the pseudogene TRBV3-2) and TRBJ2-7; TRBD1 matches at 8 bases. The V gene's germline CDR1 is LGHDT and CDR2 YNNKEL (reference sequence). After removal of 4 bases from V and 5 bases from J, the junction contained 7 bases not matched to a gene. This CDR3 spans 14 amino acids. CDR3 nucleotide sequence: TGTGCCAGCAGCCCTCGGACAGGGTATCACGAGCAGTACTTC. Amino acid sequence: CASSPRTGYHEQYF.

J is TRBJ1-1 and V is TRBV6-6; no firm D call. The V end lost 6 bases, the J end lost 2 bases, and 4 bases lay between the germline ends. CDR1 and CDR2 (germline): MNHNY, SVGAGI (reference sequence). This CDR3 is built from 11 residues. The CDR3 nucleotides are TGTGCCAGCAGAATAAACACTGAAGCTTTCTTT. Translation gives CASRINTEAFF.

The CDR3 loop reads CASSQDVASTRGVTQYF. The CDR3 DNA reads TGTGCCAGCAGCCAAGATGTAGCTAGCACCAGGGGGGTGACCCAGTACTTC. The genes are TRBV4-2 and TRBJ2-5; D might be TRBD1 (7 bases). The V gene lost 0 bases and the J gene lost 7 bases, with 21 bases spanning the gap. Per the germline V gene, CDR1 is LGHNA and CDR2 is YNFKEQ. CDR3 length: 17 amino acids.